This record looks at one T cell receptor (beta chain) sequence and its context. The sample comes from a study of shared clonotypes between healthy human individuals. Trimming took off 5 bases at V and 5 bases at J, with 7 bases between the two ends. In germline, CDR1 is LNHNV, CDR2 YYDKDF (reference sequence). The CDR3 has 12 amino acids. Data came from immunoSEQ multiplex PCR; TCRdb stores just in-frame clones and leaves some out. The data show roughly 200,000 clones, 65% to 70% seen once. The receptor's source is a man aged 25-40 years in good health. The chain couples TRBV15 to TRBJ1-5; D is unclear. Sequences were obtained from memory CD4+ T cells sorted from blood. As to subset: CD45RA-negative fraction. The CDR3 region is CATSDDHQPQHF. The CDR3, as DNA: TGTGCCACCAGCGACGATCATCAGCCCCAGCATTTT.